This TCR beta chain was documented in a study of blood T cell repertoires in COVID-19 (dated by TCRdb to between 2020 and 2021). Describing the broader study: Samples from collaborators originated in the United States, Italy and Spain and spanned both the acute and convalescent phases of COVID-19. The samples were drawn from two sources: the first 160 participants of the ongoing ImmuneRACE study, and 1,200 or so subjects contributed by 6 global collaborators. The repertoires were released in a freely available public database intended as a resource for research on the immune response to SARS-CoV-2. Sample metadata almost always included a de-identified subject ID, COVID-19 status, age in years and sex. HLA class I and class II types, where available, came from metadata supplied by the sample provider rather than from assay-based typing. The prospective study material was composed of cDNA or gDNA derived from T cells, B-cell-depleted T cells, or PBMCs. Deeply sampled blood TCRbeta repertoires from subjects exposed to, actively infected with, or recovered from COVID-19 were included in the dataset. Points the paper makes about the study in general: Clinical and demographic metadata were provided uncurated, with the amount varying by source and participant.

V was cut back by 6 bases and J by 5 bases, leaving a gap of 19 bases between them. Reading from cysteine to phenylalanine, the CDR3 counts 15 amino acids. This entry keeps only the CDR3 DNA: 45 bases, framed from base 1. The germline V gene sets CDR1 to MNHEY and CDR2 to SVGAGI. As to this clone: Its antigen is still unknown. No clone much larger than this one lies a single base away; base qualities are absent.

Enrolling through a virtual design, the prospective study's participants ranged in age from roughly 18 to 100 years and lived across more than 20 United States geographic areas. Cohort assignment in the prospective study relied on participant-reported clinical history from a screening survey and a study questionnaire. ImmuneRACE Cohort 3 recovered participants were defined by two consecutive negative NP/OP PCR tests, healthcare professional clearance, or symptom resolution. In the prospective study, whole blood, serum and a nasopharyngeal or oropharyngeal swab were collected from each participant by mobile phlebotomists. Participants in the prospective study had the option to provide additional blood draws and questionnaires over a roughly 2-month period. Blood samples from the prospective study were shipped frozen or at room temperature prior to DNA extraction. The immunoSEQ Assay, a bias-controlled multiplex PCR, was used to amplify TCRbeta CDR3 regions from genomic DNA. For the original study's pipeline: Within the assay, amplification of reference gene primers was used to estimate how many nucleated cells each sample contained. To quantify the absolute abundance of each unique TCRbeta CDR3 rearrangement, sequence reads were collapsed and filtered. For each sample, productive Simpson clonality was calculated as the square root of Simpson's diversity index across productive rearrangements. TCRdb stores this immuneACCESS table with in-frame sequences only. Part of the clones is absent; in the studies checked, under half of the shortfall reflects unresolved V genes, and no reason is known for the rest. The DNA was the basis for D and trimming; V, J and clone size are from that table. This sample has 150,000 to 200,000 clones in its table, and 70% to 85% of those were observed once. The ten top clones hold about 12% of the sample.

Sequencing was performed on PBMCs or T cells enriched from blood (not recorded which). The chain is encoded by TRBV6-5 joined to TRBJ1-1, with a tentative D gene TRBD1 over 6 matching bases. The origin of this receptor is a man in his fifties or sixties who had recovered from COVID-19. CDR3 reads: CASRPGGARGTEAFF. The sequence in DNA is TGTGCCAGCAGACCCGGGGGGGCCCGAGGGACTGAAGCTTTCTTT.